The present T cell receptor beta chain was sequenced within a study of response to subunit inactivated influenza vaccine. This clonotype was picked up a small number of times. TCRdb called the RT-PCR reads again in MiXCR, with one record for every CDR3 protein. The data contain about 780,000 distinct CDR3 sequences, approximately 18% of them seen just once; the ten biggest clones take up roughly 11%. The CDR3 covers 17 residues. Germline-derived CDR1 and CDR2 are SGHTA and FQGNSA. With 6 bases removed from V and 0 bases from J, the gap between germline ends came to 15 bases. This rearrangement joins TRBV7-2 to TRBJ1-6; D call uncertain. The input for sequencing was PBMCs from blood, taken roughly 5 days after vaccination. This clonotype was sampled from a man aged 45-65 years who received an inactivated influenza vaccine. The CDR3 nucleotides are TGTGCCAGCAGAGGCTATGTGGGGATCTCCTATAATTCACCCCTCCACTTT. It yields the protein CASRGYVGISYNSPLHF.